One and the same sample provided the 28 T cell receptor beta chains below, sequenced in a study of cytomegalovirus exposure and HLA in healthy donors. The study ran its PCR with 60 Vbeta and 13 Jbeta primers. Some clones are missing from TCRdb's copy, which holds only in-frame ones; the method was immunoSEQ multiplex PCR. Among around 97,000 clones listed, over 8% were seen once. The sample was PBMCs. The receptors originated from a man between 45 and 60 years old in good health and CMV-seropositive.

The chain carries TRBV6-1 and TRBJ2-1; 14 bases fit TRBD2. Trimming took 2 bases from V and 7 from J; bases not matched to a gene: 4. Per germline, CDR1 MNHNS and CDR2 SASEGT. The CDR3 has 16 amino acids. Here the CDR3 reads CASSERLAGGNNEQFF. The CDR3 coding sequence is TGTGCCAGCAGTGAACGACTAGCGGGAGGGAATAATGAGCAGTTCTTC.

This clone was detected a few times. The chain combines TRBV5-8 with TRBJ2-7; possibly TRBD1 for D (6 bases). This CDR3 spans 16 amino acids. V lost 0 bases and J 0 bases, leaving 13 bases between the germline ends. Per the germline V gene, CDR1 is SGHTS and CDR2 is YDEGEE. CDR3: CASSLALQGNSYEQYF. The CDR3 nucleotides read TGTGCCAGCAGCTTGGCCCTCCAGGGGAACTCCTACGAGCAGTACTTC.

The chain joins TRBV16 to TRBJ1-5; D remains unclear. V lost 4 bases and J lost 5, with 12 bases in between. From germline, CDR1 is KGHSY and CDR2 FQNENV. The CDR3 contains 14 residues. CDR3 amino acids: CASSPRAGDQPQHF. As DNA, the CDR3 is TGTGCCAGCAGCCCCCGGGCCGGGGATCAGCCCCAGCATTTT.

V usage is TRBV30 and J usage is TRBJ2-1; weak D call: TRBD1 (5 bases). Germline V CDR1 and CDR2: GTSNPN, SVGIG (reference sequence). Trimming removed 2 bases from V and 6 bases from J, with 8 bases in between. The CDR3 loop spans 12 amino acids. CDR3 DNA sequence: TGTGCCTGGAGTACCCAGGGCAATGAGCAGTTCTTC. This sequence encodes CAWSTQGNEQFF.

This clone turned up a few times. This chain joins TRBV9 and TRBJ1-4, with 8 nucleotides matching TRBD1. Per germline, CDR1 SGDLS and CDR2 YYNGEE. The V and J ends lost 4 bases and 4 bases, in that order; junction bases with no gene match: 6. The CDR3 runs to 15 residues. The CDR3 loop reads CASSFRDRLNEKLFF. In DNA form, the CDR3 reads TGTGCCAGCAGCTTCCGGGACAGGCTTAATGAAAAACTGTTTTTT. Drawing the rest from reference TRBV9 and TRBJ1-4, the complete variable domain is DSGVTQTPKHLITATGQRVTLRCSPRSGDLSVYWYQQSLDQGLQFLIQYYNGEERAKGNILERFSAQQFPDLHSELNLSSLELGDSALYFCASSFRDRLNEKLFFGSGTQLSVL.

This clone was counted only a few times. This sequence joins TRBV19 and TRBJ1-5, with TRBD1 identical over 7 bases. Germline V gives CDR1 LNHDA, CDR2 SQIVND (reference sequence). The CDR3 is 13 residues long. Trimming took 6 bases from V and 1 from J; bases not matched to a gene: 0. CDR3 region: CASRTGSNQPQHF. The CDR3 DNA reads TGTGCCAGTAGGACAGGGAGCAATCAGCCCCAGCATTTT.

This chain uses TRBV6-1 with TRBJ2-2; 13 positions match TRBD2. This CDR3 is built from 15 residues. Trimming removed 6 bases from V and 5 bases from J; junction bases left unmatched: 3. Germline V lookup: CDR1 MNHNS, CDR2 SASEGT. The CDR3 loop reads CASRGLAGITGELFF. For the CDR3, the DNA is TGTGCCAGCAGGGGACTAGCGGGAATAACCGGGGAGCTGTTTTTT.

This clone turned up a few times. As DNA, the CDR3 is TGTGCCAGCAGTTACTCGATAGGGGACGAGCAGTACTTC. Translating it yields CASSYSIGDEQYF. The chain links TRBV6-5 to TRBJ2-7, with D possibly TRBD1 on 5 matching bases. CDR3 size: 13 residues. The germline CDR1 and CDR2 sequences are MNHEY and SVGAGI. V lost 0 bases and J lost 5, with 8 bases in between.

This chain connects TRBV10-1 to TRBJ1-5; D perhaps matches TRBD1 (6 bases). CDR3 length equals 14 residues. Trimming left V 5 bases short and J 1 base short, with 9 bases between. CDR1 and CDR2 from the germline V gene are WNHNN and SYGVQD (reference sequence). CDR3 sequence reads: CASSQGSSNQPQHF. CDR3 nucleotide sequence: TGCGCCAGCAGTCAGGGGTCAAGCAATCAGCCCCAGCATTTT.

This sequence joins TRBV28 and TRBJ1-1; D may be TRBD1 (5 bases). The germline gives CDR1 MDHEN, CDR2 SYDVKM. The CDR3 spans 14 residues. V gave up 2 bases and J gave up 0 bases, with 7 bases separating them. Here the CDR3 DNA reads TGTGCCAGCAGTTTAGTCAGGGTGAACACTGAAGCTTTCTTT. It codes for CASSLVRVNTEAFF.

V gene TRBV5-1 combines with J gene TRBJ2-6; D remains ambiguous. The V and J ends lost 0 bases and 0 bases respectively, with 7 bases between them. This CDR3 is 16 amino acids long. The germline V gene encodes CDR1 SGHRS and CDR2 YFSETQ. The CDR3 DNA sequence: TGCGCCAGCAGCTTGGACCCAGGCTCTGGGGCCAACGTCCTGACTTTC. Its protein is CASSLDPGSGANVLTF.

A note on this clone: Sequence at one end of the junction differs from germline and may be a read error. This chain uses TRBV25-1 with TRBJ2-1, with a possible D match to TRBD2 (6 bases). Looked up from germline, CDR1 is MGHDK and CDR2 is SYGVNS. The CDR3 contains 15 residues. The chain's CDR3 is CASSEGPDGLATHVF. The DNA for the CDR3 is TGTGCCAGCAGTGAAGGGCCCGACGGGCTAGCGACCCACGTCTTC.

This clone was counted at least ten times. The V and J genes are TRBV5-3 and TRBJ2-2; weak D call: TRBD1 (6 bases). TRBV5-3 belongs to the ORF category, with a function that is uncertain. V was trimmed by 10 bases and J by 6 bases, leaving 16 bases between them. This CDR3 is 13 amino acids long. This CDR3 is CAGRQKGAGELFF. CDR3 DNA: TGTGCCGGCCGGCAGAAGGGGGCCGGGGAGCTGTTTTTT.

CDR3 residues: CASSSRGGTYNEQFF. Written as DNA, the CDR3 is TGTGCCAGCAGCTCCCGCGGGGGTACCTACAATGAGCAGTTCTTC. The gene calls are TRBV9 and TRBJ2-1; 7 nucleotides match TRBD2. V gave up 4 bases and J gave up 2 bases; unmatched junction bases: 6. The CDR3 loop spans 15 amino acids. Germline V gene data show CDR1 as SGDLS and CDR2 as YYNGEE.

The CDR3 loop reads CASSPLTSGRSQDTQYF. In DNA form, the CDR3 reads TGTGCCAGCAGCCCCCTCACTAGCGGGAGAAGTCAAGATACGCAGTATTTT. The chain has TRBV28 and TRBJ2-3; TRBD2 agrees at 11 bases. V dropped 6 bases and J dropped 5; count of bases not matched to a gene: 13. CDR1 MDHEN and CDR2 SYDVKM come from the germline V gene. The CDR3 length is 17 residues.

This clone was picked up a small number of times. The V and J genes are TRBV28 and TRBJ2-1, with 9 bases fitting TRBD2. The CDR3 totals 17 residues. Trimming took 5 bases from V and 4 from J; bases not matched to a gene: 12. CDR1 and CDR2 (germline): MDHEN, SYDVKM. The CDR3 nucleotides are TGTGCCAGCAGTCTAGCGGGACTCAACGCCCGGTACAATGAGCAGTTCTTC. As protein: CASSLAGLNARYNEQFF. Using reference TRBV28 and TRBJ2-1 for the parts outside the CDR3, the full variable domain is DVKVTQSSRYLVKRTGEKVFLECVQDMDHENMFWYRQDPGLGLRLIYFSYDVKMKEKGDIPEGYSVSREKKERFSLILESASTNQTSMYLCASSLAGLNARYNEQFFGPGTRLTVL.

This clone was counted between two and nine times. The CDR3 region is CASTGLAGGTGELFF. CDR3 sequence (DNA): TGTGCCAGCACGGGACTAGCGGGAGGGACCGGGGAGCTGTTTTTT. The chain recombines TRBV9 with TRBJ2-2; the match to TRBD2 covers 16 bases. Germline CDR1 SGDLS, CDR2 YYNGEE. The CDR3 consists of 15 residues. V lost 6 bases to trimming and J lost 5 bases; unmatched junction nucleotides: 1.

Only a few counts were recorded for this clone. The chain carries TRBV7-9 and TRBJ2-7; D perhaps matches TRBD1 (5 bases). The ends were cut back, 5 bases at V and 3 bases at J, with 14 bases in the middle. CDR1 and CDR2 (germline): SEHNR, FQNEAQ (reference sequence). The CDR3 loop spans 14 amino acids. The CDR3 protein is CASSLTTGHYEQYF. CDR3 coding DNA: TGTGCCAGCAGCCTAACCACAGGACACTACGAGCAGTACTTC.

This clone was counted a few times. The V call is TRBV6-5, the J call TRBJ2-3; the D gene is possibly TRBD1 (6 bases). Per germline, CDR1 MNHEY and CDR2 SVGAGI. V lost 6 bases and J lost 4, with 14 bases in between. The length of the CDR3 is 14 residues. This CDR3 reads CASSGQSGADTQYF. CDR3 nucleotide sequence: TGTGCCAGCAGCGGACAGTCCGGCGCAGATACGCAGTATTTT.

Only a few counts were recorded for this clone. This sequence joins TRBV2 and TRBJ1-1; unclear D gene. The CDR3 totals 14 residues. Germline V gives CDR1 SNHLY, CDR2 FYNNEI. V shed 8 bases and J shed 4 bases, with 17 bases lying between them. The CDR3: CASVRTAGSTEAFF. DNA for the CDR3: TGTGCCAGCGTTCGAACAGCTGGGTCCACTGAAGCTTTCTTT.

V gene TRBV28 combines with J gene TRBJ1-6; D is possibly TRBD1 (5 bases). Germline CDR1 reads MDHEN; CDR2 reads SYDVKM. CDR3 length: 14 amino acids. V was pared by 6 bases and J by 7 bases, with 13 bases between. For the CDR3, the DNA is TGTGCCAGCAGACCGGGGGGGAGGAATTCACCCCTCCACTTT. It encodes CASRPGGRNSPLHF.

V usage is TRBV30 and J usage is TRBJ2-1, with 7 bases aligning to TRBD2. Germline loops: CDR1 GTSNPN, CDR2 SVGIG (reference sequence). The CDR3 sequence is 16 residues long. Trimming removed 2 bases from V and 3 bases from J; junction bases left unmatched: 10. CDR3 sequence reads: CAWSTTAGPSYNEQFF. DNA for the CDR3: TGTGCCTGGAGTACTACAGCGGGACCGAGCTACAATGAGCAGTTCTTC.

This clone was recorded a few times. This chain links TRBV2 with TRBJ2-7; 8 nucleotides agree with TRBD2. Germline CDR1 is SNHLY and CDR2 is FYNNEI. This CDR3 is 14 amino acids long. V was clipped by 2 bases and J by 5 bases; unmatched bases: 5. Written as DNA, the CDR3 is TGTGCCAGCAGTGAAACGGGAGGGCCAAACGAGCAGTACTTC. This sequence encodes CASSETGGPNEQYF.

This sequence joins TRBV6-1 and TRBJ1-1; D is unresolved. With 2 bases removed from V and 0 bases from J, the gap between germline ends came to 7 bases. Per the germline V gene, CDR1 is MNHNS and CDR2 is SASEGT. The CDR3 contains 14 residues. CDR3 region: CASSEPGLNTEAFF. CDR3 DNA sequence: TGTGCCAGCAGTGAACCAGGTTTGAACACTGAAGCTTTCTTT.

The gene calls are TRBV5-6 and TRBJ1-2; perhaps TRBD1 as D (6 bases). This CDR3 contains 14 residues. From germline, CDR1 is SGHDT and CDR2 YYEEEE. Trimming cost V 0 bases and J 1 base, with 7 bases left between them. The CDR3 spells CASSLEGGNYGYTF. As DNA, the CDR3 is TGTGCCAGCAGCTTGGAAGGGGGTAACTATGGCTACACCTTC.

There are a few counts of this clone. The chain uses TRBV7-2 and TRBJ1-1; D is undetermined. Trimming removed 0 bases from V and 4 bases from J, with 12 bases in between. The CDR3 extends over 15 amino acids. Germline CDR1 reads SGHTA; CDR2 reads FQGNSA. CDR3 sequence reads: CASSLARGRATEAFF. Written as DNA, the CDR3 is TGTGCCAGCAGCTTAGCGCGGGGAAGGGCCACTGAAGCTTTCTTT.

There are a few counts of this clone. The V call is TRBV6-5, the J call TRBJ2-7; 10 bases agree with TRBD2. The length of the CDR3 is 16 residues. J lost 3 bases, V lost 2 bases, and 7 bases had no gene match. Germline CDR1 is MNHEY and CDR2 is SVGAGI. For the CDR3, the DNA is TGTGCCAGCAGTTACCGCGGACTAGCGGTCAACTACGAGCAGTACTTC. It is translated as CASSYRGLAVNYEQYF.

The table lists this clone with a few counts. The genes are TRBV11-2 and TRBJ2-7; the match to TRBD2 covers 12 bases. The CDR3 consists of 19 residues. The V segment lost 3 bases and the J segment 3 bases; nucleotides outside the gene matches: 15. Germline V gene lookup returns CDR1 SGHAT and CDR2 FQNNGV. CDR3 nucleotide sequence: TGTGCCAGCAGCTTCACTCCCAGACTAGCGGGAGATTTAAGCTACGAGCAGTACTTC. Amino acids: CASSFTPRLAGDLSYEQYF.